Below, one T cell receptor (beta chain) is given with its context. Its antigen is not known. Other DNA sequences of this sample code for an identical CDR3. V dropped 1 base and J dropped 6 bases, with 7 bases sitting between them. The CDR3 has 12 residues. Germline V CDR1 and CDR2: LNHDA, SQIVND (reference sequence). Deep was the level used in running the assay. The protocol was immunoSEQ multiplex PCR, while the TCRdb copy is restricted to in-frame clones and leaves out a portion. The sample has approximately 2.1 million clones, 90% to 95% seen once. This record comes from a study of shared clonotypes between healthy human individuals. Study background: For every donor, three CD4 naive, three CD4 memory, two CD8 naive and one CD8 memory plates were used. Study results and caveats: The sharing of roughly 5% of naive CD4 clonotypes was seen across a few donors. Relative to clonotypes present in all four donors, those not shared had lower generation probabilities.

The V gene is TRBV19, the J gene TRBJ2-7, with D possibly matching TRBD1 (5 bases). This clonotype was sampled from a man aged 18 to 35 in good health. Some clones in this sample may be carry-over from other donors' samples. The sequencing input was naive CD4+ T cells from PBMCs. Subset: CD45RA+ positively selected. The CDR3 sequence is CASSIGRGEQYF. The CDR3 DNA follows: TGTGCCAGTAGTATAGGTAGGGGCGAGCAGTACTTC.